Reported below is one TCR beta chain. Produced via immunoSEQ multiplex PCR; TCRdb's table is partial and in-frame only. There are about 91,000 clones in the sample; 87% occur only once, and roughly 4.9% lies in the top ten. The record originates from a study of OX40 agonist ivuxolimab in advanced cancers. CDR3 length: 14 residues. The V and J ends lost 0 bases and 3 bases respectively, with 10 bases between them. Germline CDR1 SGDLS, CDR2 YYNGEE. The gene calls are TRBV9 and TRBJ2-7; D is possibly TRBD2 (5 bases). The sample consisted of CD4+ or CD8+ T cells sorted from blood, taken in a trial of the OX40 agonist ivuxolimab. The origin of this receptor is an adult with an advanced solid tumor such as melanoma, head and neck, liver or kidney cancer. The CDR3: CASSVGGLSYEQYF. CDR3 coding DNA: TGTGCCAGCAGCGTAGGCGGGTTGAGCTACGAGCAGTACTTC.